This T cell receptor beta chain emerged from a study of blood T cell repertoires in COVID-19. Study-wide context: COVID-19 samples from acute and convalescent phases originated in the United States, Italy and Spain. The cDNA or gDNA used as material had been derived from T cells, B-cell-depleted T cells, or PBMCs.

The CDR3 consists of 13 residues. V was shortened by 4 bases and J by 11 bases, with 17 bases between the two germline ends. Germline assignment: CDR1 SGHDN and CDR2 FVKESK. In the source study's methods: Estimation of nucleated cell counts relied on the amplification of reference gene primers. Assay used: immunoSEQ multiplex PCR; TCRdb lists only in-frame clones, some missing. V, J and clone size are taken as reported in that table, and D and trimming were inferred from the DNA itself. The sample has over 200,000 clones, 65% to 90% seen once. The chain joins TRBV14 to TRBJ1-1; the D gene is possibly TRBD1 (5 bases). Sequenced material: peripheral blood. This receptor was identified in an elderly man with acute or convalescent COVID-19. The CDR3 loop reads CASSLLGPLGAFF. In DNA, the CDR3 is TGTGCCAGCAGCCTGTTGGGGCCCCTAGGGGCTTTCTTT.